What follows is one T cell receptor beta chain and its context. CDR3 size: 15 residues. V was clipped by 2 bases and J by 3 bases, with 13 bases between them. CDR1 and CDR2 (germline): SGHVS, FQNEAQ. The entry originates in a study of blood T cell repertoires in COVID-19. Assay used: immunoSEQ multiplex PCR; TCRdb lists only in-frame clones, some missing. Of about 340,000 clones listed, 75% to 90% are singletons. The V gene is TRBV7-8, the J gene TRBJ2-5; a weak D match, TRBD2 (5 bases). This receptor was identified in a woman aged 60-75 years with COVID-19, enrolled during active disease. Sequencing input: peripheral blood. CDR3 amino acids: CASSLTRRAKETQYF. The CDR3 DNA is TGTGCCAGCAGCTTAACCCGGCGGGCGAAAGAGACCCAGTACTTC.